These 32 T cell receptor beta chains originate from one sample sequenced in a study of regulatory T cells in long-lasting Graves disease. Time point described: newly diagnosed GD, antithyroid drugs for less than 3 months. From PBMCs, RNA was extracted and then used to make the TCR library. Arm-PCR of CDR3 regions with iRepertoire HTBI primers generated TCR beta libraries. TCRdb independently ran MiXCR on the multiplex PCR reads; one entry per CDR3 protein. The top ten clones hold roughly 25% of a sample with roughly 560,000 distinct CDR3 sequences, 15% to 20% of them seen once. This sample also belongs to another study, concerning T cells in Graves' hyperthyroidism and ophthalmopathy.

Source: peripheral blood mononuclear cells (PBMCs), taken at new diagnosis, from a patient treated with antithyroid drugs. The receptors shown here come from a woman aged 35-65 years with Graves disease.

There are many counts of this clonotype. The chain carries TRBV12-3 or TRBV12-4 and TRBJ2-7; 7 bases are shared with TRBD1. V lost 6 bases to trimming and J lost 2 bases; unmatched junction nucleotides: 7. The CDR3 spans 14 residues. This CDR3 is CASRPGQNTYEQYF. The CDR3 DNA follows: TGTGCCAGCAGGCCGGGACAGAACACCTACGAGCAGTACTTC.

The V gene is TRBV14, the J gene TRBJ1-5; maybe TRBD1 (5 bases). From germline, CDR1 is SGHDN and CDR2 FVKESK. The ends were cut back, 0 bases at V and 2 bases at J, with 23 bases in the middle. The CDR3 loop spans 20 amino acids. The CDR3 DNA follows: TGTGCCAGCAGCCAAGATTGGAGGGGACCCTGGGGAATTTGCAATCAGCCCCAGCATTTT. Translated, it gives CASSQDWRGPWGICNQPQHF.

The count of this clonotype is one. The chain combines TRBV15 with TRBJ1-3, with D uncertain. Germline lookup yields CDR1 LNHNV and CDR2 YYDKDF (reference sequence). The V gene lost 4 bases and the J gene lost 0 bases, with 7 bases spanning the gap. The CDR3 contains 14 residues. Here the CDR3 reads CATSKDYSGNTIYF. In DNA, the CDR3 is TGTGCCACCAGCAAAGACTACTCTGGAAACACCATATATTTT.

This clonotype appeared many times. The junction departs from the called germline gene at one end, perhaps through a read error. V gene TRBV5-1 combines with J gene TRBJ2-3; the D gene is possibly TRBD1 (6 bases). This CDR3 is built from 13 residues. From germline, CDR1 is SGHRS and CDR2 YFSETQ. The CDR3 DNA sequence: TGTGCCAGCAGCACCGGGACAACGGGTACGCAGTATTTT. Amino acids: CASSTGTTGTQYF.

This clonotype appeared a few times. The chain recombines TRBV5-1 with TRBJ1-2; a weak D match, TRBD1 (6 bases). V was cut by 4 bases and J by 4 bases, with 14 bases left in between. Germline lookup yields CDR1 SGHRS and CDR2 YFSETQ. The CDR3 length is 14 residues. The CDR3 region has the DNA TGCGCCAGCAGCCCCTCAGGGGTGGGCTATGGCTACACCTTC. It is translated as CASSPSGVGYGYTF.

This clonotype was picked up many times. The chain carries TRBV11-2 and TRBJ2-7; D is perhaps TRBD1 or TRBD2 (5 bases each). Germline V gives CDR1 SGHAT, CDR2 FQNNGV. V was shortened by 5 bases and J by 2 bases, with 19 bases between the two germline ends. The CDR3 extends over 16 amino acids. The CDR3 DNA follows: TGTGCCAGCAGCCCTCTCCGGGACGGTTCGCCCTACGAGCAGTACTTC. It specifies CASSPLRDGSPYEQYF.

The rearrangement joins TRBV27 to TRBJ1-4; 7 bases agree with TRBD1. Per germline, CDR1 MNHEY and CDR2 SMNVEV (reference sequence). CDR3 length: 17 amino acids. J lost 0 bases, V lost 6 bases, and 10 bases had no gene match. CDR3 bases: TGTGCCAGCAGATCCCATGGGACAGAAGCAACTAATGAAAAACTGTTTTTT. This encodes CASRSHGTEATNEKLFF. Combining the CDR3 with reference TRBV27 and TRBJ1-4 gives the whole variable domain EAQVTQNPRYLITVTGKKLTVTCSQNMNHEYMSWYRQDPGLGLRQIYYSMNVEVTDKGDVPEGYKVSRKEKRNFPLILESPSPNQTSLYFCASRSHGTEATNEKLFFGSGTQLSVL.

This clonotype has at least ten counts. This chain uses TRBV20-1 with TRBJ1-5; weak D call: TRBD1 (6 bases). The CDR3 is 15 residues long. Germline CDR1 DFQATT, CDR2 SNEGSKA (reference sequence). Trimming removed 3 bases at V and 6 bases at J, with 18 bases between. CDR3 sequence (DNA): TGCAGTGCTAGTATGGGGGCAGGCGGAGTTCAGCCCCAGCATTTT. Translating gives CSASMGAGGVQPQHF.

J is TRBJ2-2 and V is TRBV19; possible D gene TRBD1, 6 bases. Deletions cut 9 bases from V and 5 bases from J, with 19 bases between. The CDR3 contains 15 residues. Germline V gene data show CDR1 as LNHDA and CDR2 as SQIVND (reference sequence). CDR3 amino acids: CASTLGQGITGELFF. CDR3 nucleotide sequence: TGTGCCAGCACCTTGGGGCAGGGGATTACCGGGGAGCTGTTTTTT. Full variable domain (rest looked up from reference TRBV19 and TRBJ2-2): DGGITQSPKYLFRKEGQNVTLSCEQNLNHDAMYWYRQDPGQGLRLIYYSQIVNDFQKGDIAEGYSVSREKKESFPLTVTSAQKNPTAFYLCASTLGQGITGELFFGEGSRLTVL.

This clonotype was detected ten times or more. The gene calls are TRBV3-1 and TRBJ1-1; possible D gene TRBD1, 5 bases. The CDR3 runs 15 residues. V lost 4 bases to trimming and J lost 4 bases, with 16 bases between them. Germline V gives CDR1 LGHDT, CDR2 YNNKEL (reference sequence). The CDR3 DNA is TGTGCCAGCAGCCCCGCCCGGACACTAACCACTGAAGCTTTCTTT. Encoded protein: CASSPARTLTTEAFF.

This clonotype was detected ten times or more. V is TRBV2 and J is TRBJ2-7, with TRBD1 matching over 9 bases. Germline CDR1 reads SNHLY; CDR2 reads FYNNEI. This CDR3 is 14 amino acids long. The V gene end was trimmed by 7 bases and the J gene end by 1 base; junction bases not matched to a gene: 5. CDR3 DNA: TGTGCCAGCACGGGACAGGGCCTTTCCTACGAGCAGTACTTC. As protein: CASTGQGLSYEQYF.

The chain links TRBV28 to TRBJ1-2, with D perhaps matching TRBD1 (6 bases). This CDR3 is built from 15 residues. Germline-derived CDR1 and CDR2 are MDHEN and SYDVKM. V lost 6 bases to trimming and J lost 6 bases, with 20 bases between them. The CDR3 loop reads CASRTSAPGHNGYTF. The CDR3 DNA sequence: TGTGCCAGCAGAACTTCCGCGCCGGGACACAATGGCTACACCTTC.

V is TRBV2 and J is TRBJ2-7, with 7 positions matching TRBD1. Germline V gives CDR1 SNHLY, CDR2 FYNNEI. Trimming cost V 2 bases and J 1 base; bases outside gene matches: 11. The CDR3 consists of 17 residues. CDR3 residues: CASSEPPATGSSYEQYF. DNA of the CDR3: TGTGCCAGCAGTGAACCCCCCGCGACAGGGAGTTCCTACGAGCAGTACTTC. The whole variable domain, remainder taken from reference TRBV2 and TRBJ2-7, is EPEVTQTPSHQVTQMGQEVILRCVPISNHLYFYWYRQILGQKVEFLVSFYNNEISEKSEIFDDQFSVERPDGSNFTLKIRSTKLEDSAMYFCASSEPPATGSSYEQYFGPGTRLTVT.

The chain links TRBV5-1 to TRBJ2-1, with 11 positions matching TRBD1. Germline CDR1 reads SGHRS; CDR2 reads YFSETQ. The ends lost 4 bases at V and 2 bases at J; junction bases unmatched: 5. The CDR3 consists of 16 residues. The CDR3 loop is CASSLGTGGPYNEQFF. CDR3 bases: TGCGCCAGCAGCCTGGGGACAGGGGGTCCCTACAATGAGCAGTTCTTC.

Ten or more counts support this clonotype. The chain recombines TRBV12-3 or TRBV12-4 with TRBJ1-1; 7 positions agree with TRBD1. J gave up 5 bases and V 6 bases, and 9 bases lay outside the gene matches. This CDR3 is 14 amino acids long. CDR3 loop: CASSKGQRRTEAFF. The CDR3 region has the DNA TGTGCCAGCAGCAAGGGACAGCGGAGGACTGAAGCTTTCTTT.

This clonotype has at least ten counts. The genes are TRBV7-2 and TRBJ1-5; TRBD1 aligns across 9 bases. V shed 6 bases, J shed 1 base, and the junction held 10 bases outside the gene matches. Germline values: CDR1 SGHTA, CDR2 FQGNSA. The CDR3 sequence is 17 residues long. The CDR3 DNA sequence: TGTGCCAGCAGTTGGGGGGCTGGACAGGGGAGCAATCAGCCCCAGCATTTT. Protein sequence: CASSWGAGQGSNQPQHF.

In its sample, this clonotype was seen a few times. The V call is TRBV27, the J call TRBJ2-3, with D possibly TRBD2 on 6 matching bases. This CDR3 is built from 15 residues. The germline CDR1 and CDR2 sequences are MNHEY and SMNVEV (reference sequence). The V and J ends lost 8 bases and 2 bases respectively, with 17 bases between them. The DNA of the CDR3 is TGTGCCAGCGCAAGGGACTTCCTCCCCACAGATACGCAGTATTTT. This codes for CASARDFLPTDTQYF.

This chain links TRBV12-3 or TRBV12-4 with TRBJ2-5; D possibly corresponds to TRBD2 (7 bases). The closer fit of TRBJ2-1 to the DNA end suggests the J call may be wrong. The CDR3 is 15 amino acids. The DNA for the CDR3 is TGTGCCAGCAGTTTAGGCGGGGGCGGACGGATGGTGCAGTTCTTC. Translation: CASSLGGGGRMVQFF.

This chain links TRBV19 with TRBJ1-5; D is unclear. CDR1 and CDR2 from the germline V gene are LNHDA and SQIVND (reference sequence). The CDR3 consists of 14 residues. V was shortened by 7 bases and J by 1 base, with 11 bases between the two germline ends. CDR3 DNA sequence: TGTGCCAGTAAGAGAAAGGAGAGCAATCAGCCCCAGCATTTT. This gives the protein CASKRKESNQPQHF.

This clonotype was detected a few times. In this CDR3 the conserved last residue, phenylalanine or tryptophan, is missing, so a read error is likely. The V gene is TRBV12-3 or TRBV12-4, the J gene TRBJ1-1; D is possibly TRBD1 (5 bases). The CDR3 extends over 14 amino acids. Trimming left V 5 bases short and J 4 bases short, with 14 bases between. In DNA, the CDR3 is TGTGCCAGCAGTCTCGGGGGTCCGGGCACTGAAGCTTTCTCT. Its protein product is CASSLGGPGTEAFS.

This clonotype was recorded a few times. This sequence joins TRBV12-5 and TRBJ1-5, with D possibly matching TRBD1 (5 bases). Germline V CDR1 and CDR2: LGHNT, FRNRAP. Trimming pared 0 bases from V and 5 bases from J, leaving 17 bases between. There are 17 residues in the CDR3. The CDR3 DNA reads TGTGCTAGTGGTTTGGTAGGATTCAGCCGAGGGGATCAGCCCCAGCATTTT. This sequence encodes CASGLVGFSRGDQPQHF.

At least ten counts were recorded for this clonotype. The chain links TRBV3-1 to TRBJ2-1, with D perhaps assigned TRBD1 or TRBD2 (5 bases each). The CDR3 is made up of 12 amino acids. V was cut by 6 bases and J by 12 bases, with 15 bases left in between. Germline values: CDR1 LGHDT, CDR2 YNNKEL (reference sequence). The CDR3 sequence is CASSHLGTLQFF. CDR3 DNA sequence: TGTGCCAGCAGTCATTTAGGGACCCTGCAGTTCTTC.

This clonotype was counted many times. The J gene is TRBJ2-7, the V gene TRBV7-9, with D possibly being TRBD1 or TRBD2 (5 bases each). This CDR3 comprises 14 residues. In germline, CDR1 is SEHNR, CDR2 FQNEAQ (reference sequence). V gave up 4 bases and J gave up 3 bases, with 13 bases separating them. The CDR3 sequence: CASSSPGSDYEQYF. CDR3 sequence (DNA): TGTGCCAGCAGCTCCCCAGGGAGCGACTACGAGCAGTACTTC.

This clonotype was detected many times. The rearrangement links TRBV6-1 to TRBJ2-4; D gene unclear. This CDR3 has 13 residues. V lost 2 bases, J lost 6 bases, and 8 bases lay in between. CDR1 MNHNS and CDR2 SASEGT come from the germline V gene. The CDR3 here is CASSESRINIQYF. As DNA, the CDR3 is TGTGCCAGCAGTGAATCCAGGATAAACATTCAGTACTTC.

This clonotype has more than one count but fewer than ten. A much larger clone lies one base from this, so it may be a read error. The chain links TRBV18 to TRBJ2-1, with unresolved D. This CDR3 is 14 amino acids long. Germline loops: CDR1 KGHSH, CDR2 LQKENI. Trimming shortened V by 0 bases and J by 12 bases, and 15 bases separated the two germline ends. The CDR3 here is CASSPPIGTDGQFF. The CDR3 nucleotides are TGTGCCAGCTCACCACCGATCGGCACCGATGGGCAGTTCTTC. The whole variable domain, filled in from reference TRBV18 and TRBJ2-1, reads NAGVMQNPRHLVRRRGQEARLRCSPMKGHSHVYWYRQLPEEGLKFMVYLQKENIIDESGMPKERFSAEFPKEGPSILRIQQVVRGDSAAYFCASSPPIGTDGQFFGPGTRLTVL.

To note about this clonotype: This may come from a read error, since a much larger clone is one base off. The V gene is TRBV7-2, the J gene TRBJ2-1, with D possibly being TRBD1 (6 bases). This CDR3 has 16 residues. CDR1 is SGHTA and CDR2 is FQGNSA in the germline V gene. The germline V and J ends were trimmed by 3 bases and 10 bases, with 22 bases remaining between them. CDR3 residues: CASSFAGTLTTYEQFF. The CDR3 nucleotides read TGTGCCAGCAGCTTTGCCGGGACACTGACTACCTACGAGCAGTTCTTC.

This clonotype was seen ten or more times. This rearrangement joins TRBV5-1 to TRBJ1-1, with D perhaps matching TRBD1 (6 bases). V lost 1 base and J 6 bases, leaving 16 bases between the germline ends. Per germline, CDR1 SGHRS and CDR2 YFSETQ. The CDR3 runs 15 residues. Here the CDR3 reads CASSLSGTKGSEAFF. CDR3 in DNA: TGCGCCAGCAGCTTGTCCGGGACAAAGGGATCTGAAGCTTTCTTT.

This clonotype was picked up many times. The chain carries TRBV6-9 and TRBJ2-7; D possibly corresponds to TRBD1 (6 bases). Germline CDR1 and CDR2: MNHGY and SVAAGI. CDR3 length: 18 amino acids. The ends were cut back, 4 bases at V and 0 bases at J, with 22 bases in the middle. CDR3 DNA sequence: TGTGCCAGCAGTTTAAACCCCGGGACAACCGACGACTCCTACGAGCAGTACTTC. It yields the protein CASSLNPGTTDDSYEQYF.

Many counts were recorded for this clonotype. The chain is built from TRBV5-6 and TRBJ2-7; 9 positions match TRBD1. The germline V gene has CDR1 SGHDT and CDR2 YYEEEE. The CDR3 spans 15 residues. The V and J ends lost 2 bases and 6 bases, in that order; junction bases with no gene match: 9. The CDR3 DNA reads TGTGCCAGCAGCTTTGGGACAGGGATTCCCGCCGAGCAGTACTTC. This translates into CASSFGTGIPAEQYF.

This clonotype occurred many times. This sequence joins TRBV5-5 and TRBJ1-6; 8 bases line up with TRBD1. This CDR3 region has 16 residues. Trimming cost V 0 bases and J 7 bases; bases outside gene matches: 6. Germline V lookup: CDR1 SGHKS, CDR2 YYEKEE (reference sequence). The CDR3 protein is CASSLGAWTGNSPLHF. The CDR3 coding sequence is TGTGCCAGCAGCTTGGGGGCCTGGACAGGGAATTCACCCCTCCACTTT.

Concerning this clonotype itself: Possible read error: a much larger clone is one base away. Without the conserved terminal phenylalanine or tryptophan, this CDR3 likely stems from a read error. The genes are TRBV12-3 or TRBV12-4 and TRBJ1-5; TRBD1 might be the D (6 bases). V was pared by 6 bases and J by 2 bases, with 11 bases between. There are 14 residues in the CDR3. The CDR3 here is CASRGGVGNQPQHS. CDR3 nucleotides: TGTGCCAGCAGAGGGGGGGTCGGCAATCAGCCCCAGCATTCT.

The chain carries TRBV19 and TRBJ2-2; possible D gene TRBD1, 5 bases. CDR1 is LNHDA, CDR2 SQIVND, per germline (reference sequence). V lost 9 bases and J 7 bases, leaving 15 bases between the germline ends. This CDR3 spans 13 amino acids. The CDR3 coding sequence is TGTGCCAGCCAGTTGGGGCTAAACGGGGAGCTGTTTTTT. It translates to CASQLGLNGELFF.